This entry is about one TCR beta chain. Time point in this sample: peripheral blood 6 weeks after treatment start. Disease in patients was locally advanced or metastatic urothelial carcinoma. Peripheral blood mononuclear cells were collected from every patient before and during treatment, yielding between 1 and 8 samples per patient. The sample belongs to a study of PD-L1 blockade in urothelial cancer. Background on the study: Blood samples contained a median 141,255 T cells.

Profiled with immunoSEQ multiplex PCR; TCRdb holds only in-frame clones, not every one. Of over 100,000 clones in the sample, approximately 89% are singletons; the top ten hold 3% to 4.5%. The germline V and J ends were trimmed by 1 base and 0 bases, with 13 bases remaining between them. Germline CDR1 MGHDK, CDR2 SYGVNS. The CDR3 contains 17 residues. The clonotype was recovered from a man aged 55 to 70 with urothelial cancer. This specimen consisted of PBMCs, obtained around atezolizumab (anti-PD-L1) treatment. V gene TRBV25-1 combines with J gene TRBJ1-3; TRBD1 might be the D (5 bases). Here the CDR3 DNA reads TGTGCCAGCAGTGAATTTGACGGGGGACTCTCTGGAAACACCATATATTTT. The encoded protein is CASSEFDGGLSGNTIYF.